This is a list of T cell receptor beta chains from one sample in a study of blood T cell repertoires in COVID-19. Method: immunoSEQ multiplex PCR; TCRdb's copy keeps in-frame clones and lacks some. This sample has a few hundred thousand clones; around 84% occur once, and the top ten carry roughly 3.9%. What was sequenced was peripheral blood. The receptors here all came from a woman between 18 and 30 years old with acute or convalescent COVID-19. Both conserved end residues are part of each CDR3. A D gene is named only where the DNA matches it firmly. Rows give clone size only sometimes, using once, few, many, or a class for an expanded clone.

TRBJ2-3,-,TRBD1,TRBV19,TGTGCCAGTAGTATAGAAACAGGGGGAATAGATACGCAGTATTTT,CASSIETGGIDTQYF
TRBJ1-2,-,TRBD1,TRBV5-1,TGCGCCAGCAGCGCAACAGGGGACTATGGCTACACCTTC,CASSATGDYGYTF
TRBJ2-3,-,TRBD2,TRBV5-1,TGCGCCAGCACCGAGCGGGGGGGGCGCACAGATACGCAGTATTTT,CASTERGGRTDTQYF
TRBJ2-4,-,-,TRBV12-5,TGTGCTAGTGGTTTGGTATTAGACAGGTCCAAAAACATTCAGTACTTC,CASGLVLDRSKNIQYF
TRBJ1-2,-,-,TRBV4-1,TGCGCCAGCAGCCAAGACCAAACAGTCTATGGCTACACCTTC,CASSQDQTVYGYTF
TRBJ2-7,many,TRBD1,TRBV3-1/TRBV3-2,TGTGCCAGTAGACAGGGGATGTCCTACGAGCAGTACTTC,CASRQGMSYEQYF
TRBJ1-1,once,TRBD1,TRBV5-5,TGTGCCAGCAGCTTGGGACAGGGGGAGGGCAGGAACACTGAAGCTTTCTTT,CASSLGQGEGRNTEAFF
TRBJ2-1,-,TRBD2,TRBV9,TGTGCCAGCAGCGTAGTTGGTGGGAGGGGTATCGATGAGCAGTTCTTC,CASSVVGGRGIDEQFF
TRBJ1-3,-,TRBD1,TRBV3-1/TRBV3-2,TGTGCCAGCAGTCTAACAGGGGGCTCTGGAAACACCATATATTTT,CASSLTGGSGNTIYF
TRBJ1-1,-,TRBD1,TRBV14,TGTGCCAGCAGCCTTACAGGGGGCACTGAAGCTTTCTTT,CASSLTGGTEAFF
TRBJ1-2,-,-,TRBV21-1,TGTGCCAGCAGCAAAGATAGTAAGGGGGCCAATGGCTACACCTTC,CASSKDSKGANGYTF
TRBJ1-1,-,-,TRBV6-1,TGTGCCGGAGCGATTTCCTCCGATTATTCCGAAGCTTTCTTT,CAGAISSDYSEAFF
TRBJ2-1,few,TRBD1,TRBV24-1,TGTGCCACCAGTGATGTAACAGGGGATCTCAATGAGCAGTTCTTC,CATSDVTGDLNEQFF
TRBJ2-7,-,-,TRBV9,TGTGCCAGCAGCGTAGTCCCGCAGTCCTACGAGCAGTACTTC,CASSVVPQSYEQYF
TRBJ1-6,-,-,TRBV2,TGTGCCAGCAGTGAAGCCGGCGGTCACAATTCACCCCTCCACTTT,CASSEAGGHNSPLHF
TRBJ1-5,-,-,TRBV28,TGTGCCAGCGACGAAACAGGGTTATATAGCAATCAGCCCCAGCATTTT,CASDETGLYSNQPQHF
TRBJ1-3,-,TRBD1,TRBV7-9,TGTGCCAGCAGCTTAACAGGGGGCGGAAACACCATATATTTT,CASSLTGGGNTIYF
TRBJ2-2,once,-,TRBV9,TGTGCCAGCAGCGTAGTGAGCACCGGGGAGCTGTTTTTT,CASSVVSTGELFF
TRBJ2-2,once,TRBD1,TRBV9,TGTGCCAGCAGCGCAGGACCCGACAGGGGAGTTTTCGGGGAGCTGTTTTTT,CASSAGPDRGVFGELFF
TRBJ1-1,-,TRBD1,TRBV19,TGTGCCAGTAGTATCGGTTTTAGGGGACAGGGGGCCATTGAAGCTTTCTTT,CASSIGFRGQGAIEAFF
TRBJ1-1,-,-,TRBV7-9,TGTGCCAGCAGCGTTCAGGGGATGAACACTGAAGCTTTCTTT,CASSVQGMNTEAFF
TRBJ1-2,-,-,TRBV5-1,TGCGCCAGCAGCTTGGTTCAGGAATATGGCTACACCTTC,CASSLVQEYGYTF
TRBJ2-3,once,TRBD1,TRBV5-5,TGTGCCAGCAGCTTACAGGGGTTGGGGGATACGCAGTATTTT,CASSLQGLGDTQYF
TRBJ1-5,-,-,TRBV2,TGTGCCAGCAGTGAAGCGTGGAGGAGCACCCCCAATCAGCCCCAGCATTTT,CASSEAWRSTPNQPQHF
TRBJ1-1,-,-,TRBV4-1,TGCGCCAGCAGCCAAGACAGGGGTTTGAGCACCGGACGACTGAACACTGAAGCTTTCTTT,CASSQDRGLSTGRLNTEAFF
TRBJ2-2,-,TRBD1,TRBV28,TGTGCCAGCAGTTCCGACAGGGGCAACACCGGGGAGCTGTTTTTT,CASSSDRGNTGELFF
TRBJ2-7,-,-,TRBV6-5,TGTGCCAGCAGTTACAGGGAGACCTACGAGCAGTACTTC,CASSYRETYEQYF
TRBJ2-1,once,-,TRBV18,TGTGCCAGCTCACGCGAGACTACCTACAATGAGCAGTTCTTC,CASSRETTYNEQFF
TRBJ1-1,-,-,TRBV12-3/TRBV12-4,TGTGCCAGCAGCGAGTCAGGGGTTGAAGCTTTCTTT,CASSESGVEAFF